This entry lists 5 T cell receptor beta chains sequenced from one sample in a study of cytomegalovirus exposure and HLA in healthy donors (dated by TCRdb to the late 2010s). The library relied on the immunoSEQ multiplex PCR assay. For the multiplex PCR, a mixture combining 60 forward primers for TCR Vbeta segments and 13 reverse primers for TCR Jbeta segments was used. In its TCRdb copy, this immuneACCESS table keeps in-frame sequences only and misses some clones. Where compared with another copy, unresolved V genes explain less than half of these, and the others have no known cause. Within this sample are fewer than 250,000 clones, with around 76% of them counted one time only. Of the sample, approximately 5.7% falls within the top ten clones. The material sequenced was PBMCs. Receptors originate from a middle-aged man in good health and CMV-seropositive.

V gene TRBV19 combines with J gene TRBJ2-1; 8 bases match TRBD2. J was trimmed by 2 bases and V by 9 bases; bases with no gene match: 9. From germline, CDR1 is LNHDA and CDR2 SQIVND (reference sequence). The CDR3 extends over 15 amino acids. This chain's CDR3 is CASQPREVTYNEQFF. The CDR3 bases are TGTGCCAGCCAGCCGCGGGAGGTTACCTACAATGAGCAGTTCTTC.

This clone has more than one count but fewer than ten. V usage is TRBV27 and J usage is TRBJ1-6, with 8 bases that match TRBD1. J lost 9 bases, V lost 3 bases, and 4 bases had no gene match. This CDR3 contains 14 residues. Germline V gene sequence: CDR1 MNHEY, CDR2 SMNVEV (reference sequence). The CDR3 sequence is CASSFGTGGSPLHF. CDR3 bases: TGTGCCAGCAGTTTTGGTACAGGGGGTTCACCCCTCCACTTT.

The chain is built from TRBV2 and TRBJ2-7; the match to TRBD2 covers 9 bases. V lost 0 bases, J lost 5 bases, and 8 bases stayed unmatched. The length of the CDR3 is 16 residues. CDR1 is SNHLY, CDR2 FYNNEI, per germline. The CDR3 reads CASSEARIAGVDEQYF. The CDR3 DNA reads as TGTGCCAGCAGTGAAGCTCGAATAGCGGGAGTGGACGAGCAGTACTTC.

This rearrangement joins TRBV7-8 to TRBJ2-7; no clear D gene. Trimming removed 3 bases at V and 9 bases at J, with 12 bases between. The CDR3 totals 12 residues. CDR1 and CDR2 from the germline V gene are SGHVS and FQNEAQ. The CDR3 region is CASSFNRELQYF. The CDR3 DNA sequence: TGTGCCAGCAGCTTTAATCGCGAATTGCAGTACTTC. The whole variable domain, filled in from reference TRBV7-8 and TRBJ2-7, reads GAGVSQSPRYKVAKRGQDVALRCDPISGHVSLFWYQQALGQGPEFLTYFQNEAQLDKSGLPSDRFFAERPEGSVSTLKIQRTQQEDSAVYLCASSFNRELQYFGPGTRLTVT.

The rearrangement links TRBV18 to TRBJ1-2; D is unclear. Trimming shortened V by 6 bases and J by 2 bases, and 10 bases separated the two germline ends. The CDR3 contains 13 residues. Germline-derived CDR1 and CDR2 are KGHSH and LQKENI. CDR3 in DNA: TGTGCCAGCTCCTTAGACAAGAACTATGGCTACACCTTC. Encoded protein: CASSLDKNYGYTF. Together with reference TRBV18 and TRBJ1-2, the CDR3 gives the full variable domain: NAGVMQNPRHLVRRRGQEARLRCSPMKGHSHVYWYRQLPEEGLKFMVYLQKENIIDESGMPKERFSAEFPKEGPSILRIQQVVRGDSAAYFCASSLDKNYGYTFGSGTRLTVV.